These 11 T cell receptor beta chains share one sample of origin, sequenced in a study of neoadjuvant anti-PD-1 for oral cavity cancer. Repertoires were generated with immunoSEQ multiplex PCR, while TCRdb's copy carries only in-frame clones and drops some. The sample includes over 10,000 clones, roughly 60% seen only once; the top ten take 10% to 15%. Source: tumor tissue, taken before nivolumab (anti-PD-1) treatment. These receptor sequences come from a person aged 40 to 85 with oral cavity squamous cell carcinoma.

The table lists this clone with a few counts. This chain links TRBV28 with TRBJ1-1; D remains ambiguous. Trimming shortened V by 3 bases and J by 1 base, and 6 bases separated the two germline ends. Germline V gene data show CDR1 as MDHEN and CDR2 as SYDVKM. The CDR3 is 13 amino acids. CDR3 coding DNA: TGTGCCAGCAGTTTGTGGGGGAACACTGAAGCTTTCTTT. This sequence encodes CASSLWGNTEAFF.

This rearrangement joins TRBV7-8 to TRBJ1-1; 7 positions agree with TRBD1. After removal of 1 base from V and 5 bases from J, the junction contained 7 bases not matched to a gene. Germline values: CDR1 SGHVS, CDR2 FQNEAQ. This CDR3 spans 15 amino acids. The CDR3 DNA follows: TGTGCCAGCAGCTTAGTAACAGGGGCGAGGACTGAAGCTTTCTTT. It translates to CASSLVTGARTEAFF.

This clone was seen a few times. The CDR3 reads CAWRREGQSYEQYF. The DNA of the CDR3 is TGTGCCTGGAGGAGGGAAGGACAGTCCTACGAGCAGTACTTC. This rearrangement joins TRBV30 to TRBJ2-7; possibly TRBD1 for D (6 bases). Trimming stripped 3 bases from V and 1 base from J, with 13 bases between. In germline, CDR1 is GTSNPN, CDR2 SVGIG (reference sequence). The CDR3 totals 14 residues.

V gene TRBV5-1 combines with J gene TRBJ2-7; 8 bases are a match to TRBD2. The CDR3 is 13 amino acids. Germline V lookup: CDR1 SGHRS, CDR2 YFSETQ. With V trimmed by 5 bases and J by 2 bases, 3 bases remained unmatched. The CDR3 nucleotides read TGCGCCAGCAGGGTAGCGGGACCCTACGAGCAGTACTTC. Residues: CASRVAGPYEQYF.

CDR3 sequence reads: CASSPGTTYGYTF. CDR3 bases: TGTGCCAGCAGTCCCGGGACAACTTATGGCTACACCTTC. This chain links TRBV6-1 with TRBJ1-2; possible D gene TRBD1, 6 bases. CDR3 length: 13 residues. Germline CDR1 MNHNS, CDR2 SASEGT. The V gene lost 5 bases and the J gene lost 5 bases, with 12 bases spanning the gap.

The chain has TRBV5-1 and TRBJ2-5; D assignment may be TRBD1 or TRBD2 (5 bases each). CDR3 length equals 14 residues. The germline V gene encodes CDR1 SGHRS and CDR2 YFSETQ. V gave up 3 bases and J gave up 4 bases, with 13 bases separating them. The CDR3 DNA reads TGCGCCAGCAGCTCCGGGACGCCGGCAGAGACCCAGTACTTC. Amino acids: CASSSGTPAETQYF.

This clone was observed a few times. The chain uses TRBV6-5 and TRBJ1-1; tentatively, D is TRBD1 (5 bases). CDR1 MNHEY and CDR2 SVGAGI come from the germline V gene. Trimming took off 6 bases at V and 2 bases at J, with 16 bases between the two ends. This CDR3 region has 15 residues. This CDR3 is CASSRGSLGNTEAFF. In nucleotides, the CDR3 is TGTGCCAGCAGCCGGGGGTCTCTTGGAAACACTGAAGCTTTCTTT.

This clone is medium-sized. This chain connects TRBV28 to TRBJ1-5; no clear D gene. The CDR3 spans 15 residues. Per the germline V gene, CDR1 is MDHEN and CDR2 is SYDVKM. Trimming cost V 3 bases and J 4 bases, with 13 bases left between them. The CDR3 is CASSFVRQLNQPQHF. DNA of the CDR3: TGTGCCAGCAGTTTTGTGAGGCAGCTGAATCAGCCCCAGCATTTT. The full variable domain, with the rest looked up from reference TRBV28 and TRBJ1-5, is DVKVTQSSRYLVKRTGEKVFLECVQDMDHENMFWYRQDPGLGLRLIYFSYDVKMKEKGDIPEGYSVSREKKERFSLILESASTNQTSMYLCASSFVRQLNQPQHFGDGTRLSIL.

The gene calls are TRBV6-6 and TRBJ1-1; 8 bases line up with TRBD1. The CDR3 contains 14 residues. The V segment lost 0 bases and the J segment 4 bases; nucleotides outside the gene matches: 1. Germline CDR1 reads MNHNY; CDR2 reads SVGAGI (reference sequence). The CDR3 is CASSYSTGGTEAFF. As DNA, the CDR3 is TGTGCCAGCAGTTACTCCACAGGGGGCACTGAAGCTTTCTTT.

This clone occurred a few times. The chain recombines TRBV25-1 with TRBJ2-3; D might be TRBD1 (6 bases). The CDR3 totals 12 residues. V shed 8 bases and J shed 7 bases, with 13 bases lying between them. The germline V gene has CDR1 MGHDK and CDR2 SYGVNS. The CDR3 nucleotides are TGTGCCAGCGGATACAGGGAGAATACGCAGTATTTT. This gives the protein CASGYRENTQYF.

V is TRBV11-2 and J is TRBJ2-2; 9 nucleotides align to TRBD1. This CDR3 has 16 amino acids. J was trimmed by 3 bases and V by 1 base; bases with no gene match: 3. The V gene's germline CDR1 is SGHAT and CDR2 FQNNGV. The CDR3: CASSLGGTGHTGELFF. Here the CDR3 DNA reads TGTGCCAGCAGCTTAGGCGGGACAGGGCACACCGGGGAGCTGTTTTTT.